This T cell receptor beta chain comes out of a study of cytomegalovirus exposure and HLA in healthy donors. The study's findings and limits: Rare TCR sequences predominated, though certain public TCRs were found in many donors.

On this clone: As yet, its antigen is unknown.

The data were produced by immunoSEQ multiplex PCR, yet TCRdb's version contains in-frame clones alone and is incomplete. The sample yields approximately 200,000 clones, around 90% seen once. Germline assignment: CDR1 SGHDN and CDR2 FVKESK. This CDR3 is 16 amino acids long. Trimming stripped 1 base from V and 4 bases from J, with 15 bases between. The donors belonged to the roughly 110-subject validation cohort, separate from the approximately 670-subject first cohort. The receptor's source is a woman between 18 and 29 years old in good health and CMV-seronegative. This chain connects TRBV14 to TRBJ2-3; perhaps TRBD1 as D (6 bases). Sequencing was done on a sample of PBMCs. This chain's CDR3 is CASSQGRRGISDTQYF. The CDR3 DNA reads TGTGCCAGCAGCCAAGGGAGAAGGGGGATTTCAGATACGCAGTATTTT.